Described below is a single T cell receptor (beta chain) sequence and its context. The ends lost 5 bases at V and 2 bases at J; junction bases unmatched: 8. The V gene's germline CDR1 is SGHVS and CDR2 FNYEAQ. CDR3 length equals 16 residues. These data are taken from a study of OX40 agonist ivuxolimab in advanced cancers. Study as a whole: While on treatment, patients had intravenous ivuxolimab at 0.01 to 10 mg/kg every 2 weeks. People in dose escalation had one of these cancers: hepatocellular carcinoma, melanoma, renal cell or head and neck cancer. Those enrolled were roughly 80% male, with a mean age of approximately 60 years and ages from roughly 20 to 85. Prior checkpoint blockade (anti-PD-1, anti-PD-L1 or anti-CTLA-4) was permitted; approximately 40% had it.

Generated by immunoSEQ multiplex PCR, the TCRdb table keeps only in-frame clones and is missing some. The table lists some 31,000 clones, more than 75% of them singletons. The chain links TRBV7-6 to TRBJ2-7; 11 bases map to TRBD1. This material consisted of CD4+ or CD8+ T cells sorted from blood, taken in a trial of the OX40 agonist ivuxolimab. The sequence was obtained from an adult with an advanced solid tumor such as melanoma, head and neck, liver or kidney cancer. The CDR3 sequence is CASSARPGQGAYEQYF. The CDR3 region has the DNA TGTGCCAGCAGCGCCAGACCGGGACAGGGGGCCTACGAGCAGTACTTC.